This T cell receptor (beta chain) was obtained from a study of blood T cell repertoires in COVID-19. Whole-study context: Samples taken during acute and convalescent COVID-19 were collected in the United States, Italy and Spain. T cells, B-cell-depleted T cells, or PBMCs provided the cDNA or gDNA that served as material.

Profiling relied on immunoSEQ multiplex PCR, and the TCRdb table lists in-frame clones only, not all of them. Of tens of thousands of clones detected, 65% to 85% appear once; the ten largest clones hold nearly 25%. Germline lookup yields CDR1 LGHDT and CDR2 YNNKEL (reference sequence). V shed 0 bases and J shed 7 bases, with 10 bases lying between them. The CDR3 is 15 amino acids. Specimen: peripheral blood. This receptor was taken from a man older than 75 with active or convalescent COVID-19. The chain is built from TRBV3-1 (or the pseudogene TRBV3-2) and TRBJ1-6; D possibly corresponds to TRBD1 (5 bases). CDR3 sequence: CASSQEGQGNSPLHF. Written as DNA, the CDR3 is TGTGCCAGCAGCCAAGAGGGGCAGGGCAATTCACCCCTCCACTTT.